This T cell receptor (beta chain) was identified in a study of blood T cells in healthy people across ages (dated by TCRdb to about 2015). About the study as a whole: In model experiments, roughly one uniquely barcoded TCR beta cDNA molecule per two T cells was captured by template switching. Age-related changes in TCR beta repertoire diversity were measured in the study by deep sequencing normalized with unique cDNA molecular identifiers. The donors were divided into four age groups: young (average around 16 years), middle-aged (around 37), aged (roughly 60) and long-lived (roughly 86). To avoid experimental bias, donors of different ages were distributed randomly across sequencing lanes. For two donors (one aged 18 to 29 and one aged 80 or older), the study analyzed two additional independent replicas of 1 million unique cDNA reads from the same blood draw.

The approximately 41 donors, aged about 6 to 100 years, were systemically healthy Caucasian individuals from Russia. Approximately 11 milliliters of peripheral blood were drawn from each donor into EDTA-treated Vacutainer tubes. Ficoll-Paque density-gradient centrifugation was used to isolate PBMCs, with at least 7 million obtained per sample. Total RNA, at least 6 micrograms per sample, was extracted from PBMCs with Trizol reagent. The percentages of naive CD45RAhigh/CD27high T cells were determined by flow cytometry on a PBMC aliquot from every donor. The sample holds a few counts of this clonotype. What this receptor recognizes is not known. Per-base quality was not reported, and no clone a single base away is much larger than it. The library came from 5' RACE. Data came from an Illumina HiSeq 2500. A second PCR of about 7 to 12 cycles was run with a J-beta primer mix and a sample-barcoded 5' primer. Each TCR beta cDNA molecule received a unique molecular identifier from a template-switch 5' adaptor carrying 12 random nucleotides. Each sample yielded at least 2.5 million CDR3-containing paired-end reads. All of the RNA was converted into first-strand cDNA using the Mint cDNA synthesis kit, with a TRBC-specific oligonucleotide serving as the primer. Following uracil-DNA glycosylase treatment, a first 18-cycle PCR with universal primers M1SS and BC2_uni_R was performed on all cDNA. The original pipeline was this. For normalization, 1 million high-quality reads were randomly selected from each sample, with every read carrying a distinct molecular identifier. Reads with shared molecular identifiers were discarded instead of being binned into consensus sequences. MiTCR, with a Q25 quality threshold and the strictest error-elimination algorithm, was used for CDR3 identification, clonotype clustering and error correction. A nonparametric unseen species model with Euler transformation was used to estimate lower-bound total TCR beta diversity. TCRdb trimmed the raw reads at Q25, called clones with MiXCR and kept productive beta chains. Records with the same CDR3 protein are collapsed into one entry carrying the most frequent genes and DNA. V and J calls and clone size were set by TCRdb, not the authors. The sample table lists hundreds of thousands of distinct CDR3 sequences, roughly 48% of them with a count of one. The top ten hold around 23% of the sample.

From the cysteine up to the phenylalanine, the CDR3 has a length of 13 residues. Just CDR3 DNA is preserved here, 39 bases in frame from base 1. According to the germline V gene, CDR1 reads SGHTA and CDR2 reads FQGNSA. The junction shows trimming of 6 bases on V and 8 bases on J, and the gene matches do not reach 2 bases of it. The study at large found these results: Compared with the aged group, more naive CD4+ T cells, fewer expanded clones and increased TCR diversity were shown by the long-lived group, suggesting age selection. The percentage of naive T cells measured by flow cytometry correlated strongly with observed TCR beta diversity. As age increased, observed TCR beta diversity per million T cells dropped in a roughly linear way, and a significant reduction was already evident by age about 40. Estimates of total diversity from one million sequenced T cells were regarded as lower bounds and underestimates. The CMV infection status of donors was not known, potentially confounding age-related changes in expanded clonotypes. Because profiling used bulk unsorted PBMCs, naive and antigen-experienced compartments could not be compared conclusively.

The chain joins TRBV7-2 to TRBJ1-6; 9 bases in between match TRBD1. The receptor comes from a man of 80 years or more in good health. Sequenced material: blood. CDR3 protein: CASRRTGDSPLHF. The DNA reads TGTGCCAGCAGGCGGACAGGGGATTCACCCCTCCACTTT.